This T cell receptor (beta chain) emerged from a study of T cells in localized non-small cell lung cancer. Germline V gene lookup returns CDR1 SGHNT and CDR2 YYREEE (reference sequence). The germline V and J ends were trimmed by 4 bases and 3 bases, with 14 bases remaining between them. CDR3 length equals 14 residues. The protocol was immunoSEQ multiplex PCR, while the TCRdb copy is restricted to in-frame clones and leaves out a portion. Of about 41,000 clones in the sample, about nine tenths were seen once. The TCR sequence derives from a female donor over 55 with stage I squamous cell lung carcinoma. Sequencing was performed on peripheral blood, taken before any cancer treatment. The rearrangement joins TRBV5-4 to TRBJ2-7; D possibly corresponds to TRBD2 (6 bases). The DNA for the CDR3 is TGTGCCAGCAGCAGGGCTGGTAGCGGCTACGAGCAGTACTTC. Translating gives CASSRAGSGYEQYF.